This T cell receptor (beta chain) was sequenced during a study of OX40 agonist ivuxolimab in advanced cancers. On the study more broadly: The mean age was approximately 60 years, ranging from about 20 to 90, with approximately 83% of participants male.

For this clone: Its antigen is unknown.

Findings of the study overall: The antigens recognized by the expanded peripheral T cells, that is their antigen specificity, were not determined.

TCRdb's copy holds only in-frame clones and misses some; the assay was immunoSEQ multiplex PCR. The sample holds several thousand clones; more than 70% are singletons and the top ten take approximately 11%. Here the sequenced sample was CD4+ or CD8+ T cells sorted from blood, taken in a trial of the OX40 agonist ivuxolimab. This TCR was recovered from an adult with an advanced solid tumor such as melanoma, head and neck, liver or kidney cancer.

CDR3 sequence: CSVEVQGSNTGELFF. The CDR3 DNA follows: TGCAGCGTTGAAGTCCAGGGATCGAACACCGGGGAGCTGTTTTTT. The chain carries TRBV29-1 and TRBJ2-2; weak D call: TRBD1 (5 bases). The CDR3 has 15 residues. The germline V and J ends were trimmed by 1 base and 0 bases, with 9 bases remaining between them. Germline V gene data show CDR1 as SQVTM and CDR2 as ANQGSEA.